This T cell receptor beta chain was sequenced for a study of T-cell reconstitution after alpha-beta-depleted transplantation in children. In germline, CDR1 is DFQATT, CDR2 SNEGSKA (reference sequence). The CDR3 has 13 residues. Preparation of the TCRbeta library involved a method that used unique molecular identifiers. One entry per CDR3 protein results from TCRdb running MiXCR on the PCR reads. The table records fewer than 1 million distinct CDR3 sequences, approximately 15% of them present only once. To note about this clonotype: One junction end disagrees with the germline gene, perhaps due to a read error.

The chain is built from TRBV20-1 and TRBJ2-1; 7 bases fit TRBD2. The input for sequencing was PBMCs, mostly from graft donor cells, taken 360 days after TCRalphabeta/CD19-depleted stem cell transplant. The receptor was isolated from a male patient younger than 18 who had a stem cell transplant for acute lymphoblastic leukemia, so the T cells may come from the graft donor. Written as DNA, the CDR3 is TGCAGTGCTGGAGAGGTGGGGGGGAGTGAGCAGTTCTTC. Its translation: CSAGEVGGSEQFF.